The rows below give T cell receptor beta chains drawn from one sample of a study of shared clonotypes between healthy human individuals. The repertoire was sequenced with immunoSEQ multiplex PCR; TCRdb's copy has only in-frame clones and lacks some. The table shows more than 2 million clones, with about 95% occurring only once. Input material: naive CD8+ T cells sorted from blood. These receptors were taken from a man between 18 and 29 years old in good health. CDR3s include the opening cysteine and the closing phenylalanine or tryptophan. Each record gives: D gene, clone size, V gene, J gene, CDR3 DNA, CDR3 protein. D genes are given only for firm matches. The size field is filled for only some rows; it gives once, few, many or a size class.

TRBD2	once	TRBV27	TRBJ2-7	TGTGCCAGCAGTCCGGGGACTAGCGGTTACGAGCAGTACTTC	CASSPGTSGYEQYF
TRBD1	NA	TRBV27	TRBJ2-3	TGTGCCAGCAGTTTTTCCCGGACAGGGACCACAGATACGCAGTATTTT	CASSFSRTGTTDTQYF
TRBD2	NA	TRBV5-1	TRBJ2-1	TGCGCCAGCAGCCCCATGAGGCTAGCGGGGGACGAGCAGTTCTTC	CASSPMRLAGDEQFF
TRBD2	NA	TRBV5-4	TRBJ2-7	TGTGCCAGCAGCTTCTCTAGCGGGGGCTACGAGCAGTACTTC	CASSFSSGGYEQYF
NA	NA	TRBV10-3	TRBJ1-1	TGTGCCATCAGTGGAAAGAGACAGGCATTAAACACTGAAGCTTTCTTT	CAISGKRQALNTEAFF
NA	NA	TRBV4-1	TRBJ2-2	TGCGCCAGCAGCCTCACCCCGGGGACTACCGGGGAGCTGTTTTTT	CASSLTPGTTGELFF
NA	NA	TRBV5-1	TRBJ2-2	TGCGCCAGCAGCTTTTATTGGGAGACTGGCGGGGAGCTGTTTTTT	CASSFYWETGGELFF
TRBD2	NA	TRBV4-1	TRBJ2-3	TGCGCCAGCAGCCAAGAGCAGGGACTAGCAATAACAGATACGCAGTATTTT	CASSQEQGLAITDTQYF
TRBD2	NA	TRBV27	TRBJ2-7	TGTGCCAGCAGCCTACAGCGGGGGAACTACGAGCAGTACTTC	CASSLQRGNYEQYF
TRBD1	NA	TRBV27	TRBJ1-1	TGTGCCAGCAGTCCGCGGGACAGGGAGGGGATGAACACTGAAGCTTTCTTT	CASSPRDREGMNTEAFF
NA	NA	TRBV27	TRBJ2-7	TGTGCCAGCAGTTTATCCGACAGCTCCTACGAGCAGTACTTC	CASSLSDSSYEQYF
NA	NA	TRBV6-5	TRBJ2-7	TGTGCCAGCAGACCGGGACCGAGGACCTACGAGCAGTACTTC	CASRPGPRTYEQYF
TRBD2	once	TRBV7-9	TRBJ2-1	TGTGCCAGCAGCTTAAGACTAGCGGGAATCTCCTACAATGAGCAGTTCTTC	CASSLRLAGISYNEQFF
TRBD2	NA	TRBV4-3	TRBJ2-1	TGCGCCAGCAGCCAAGTAGAAACCATCGAGCGGGAGGGGGCCTACAATGAGCAGTTCTTC	CASSQVETIEREGAYNEQFF
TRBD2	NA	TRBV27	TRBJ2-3	TGTGCCAGCAGTCAACTAGCGGGGGGCGCAAATACGCAGTATTTT	CASSQLAGGANTQYF
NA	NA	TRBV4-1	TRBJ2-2	TGCGCCAGCAGCCAAGAAGGGGTTGTGGGGGAGCTGTTTTTT	CASSQEGVVGELFF
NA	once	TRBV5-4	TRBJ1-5	TGTGCCAGCAGCTCGCACGGTGAGCCCCAGCATTTT	CASSSHGEPQHF
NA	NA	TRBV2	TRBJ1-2	TGTGCCAGCAGTGAAGGGGCGGTCTATGGCTACACCTTC	CASSEGAVYGYTF
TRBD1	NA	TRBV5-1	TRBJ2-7	TGCGCCAGCAGCTTGGAGGGACAGTCCTACGAGCAGTACTTC	CASSLEGQSYEQYF
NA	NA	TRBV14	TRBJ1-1	TGTGCCAGCAGCGAACTTTTGGGAGGTCGGTACACTGAAGCTTTCTTT	CASSELLGGRYTEAFF
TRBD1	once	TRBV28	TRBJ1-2	TGTGCCAGCAGACCATTCCGACAGGGGATCTATGGCTACACCTTC	CASRPFRQGIYGYTF
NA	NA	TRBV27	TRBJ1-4	TGTGCCAGCAGACCCGGGGTAACTAATGAAAAACTGTTTTTT	CASRPGVTNEKLFF
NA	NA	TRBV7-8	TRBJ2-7	TGTGCCAGCAGTCGGACGGAGAGGAGCGCGGACGAGCAGTACTTC	CASSRTERSADEQYF
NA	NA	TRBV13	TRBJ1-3	TGTGCCAGCAGCTTCGGGTTACCGGGAAACACCATATATTTT	CASSFGLPGNTIYF
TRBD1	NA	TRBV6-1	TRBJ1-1	TGTGCCAGCAGTGAAGCCCGACAGGGTGGCACTGAAGCTTTCTTT	CASSEARQGGTEAFF
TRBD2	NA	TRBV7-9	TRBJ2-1	TGTGCCAGCAGCTCCGGACTAGCGGGTTTGGATGAGCAGTTCTTC	CASSSGLAGLDEQFF
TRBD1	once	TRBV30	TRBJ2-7	TGTGCCTGGGGGACAGGGGGCGGATACGAGCAGTACTTC	CAWGTGGGYEQYF
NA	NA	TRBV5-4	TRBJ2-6	TGTGCCAGCAGCCGCCATGAGGGGCCCACTCTCTCTGGGGCCAACGTCCTGACTTTC	CASSRHEGPTLSGANVLTF
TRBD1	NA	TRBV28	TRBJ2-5	TGTGCCAGCAGTCGCACGAGCTACAGGGGGCACGAGACCCAGTACTTC	CASSRTSYRGHETQYF
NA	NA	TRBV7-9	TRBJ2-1	TGTGCCAGCAGCGTTGGGACTCACAATGAGCAGTTCTTC	CASSVGTHNEQFF
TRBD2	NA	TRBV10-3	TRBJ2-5	TGTGCCATCAGTGAAGGGCTAGCGGGGACCGCCCAAGAGACCCAGTACTTC	CAISEGLAGTAQETQYF
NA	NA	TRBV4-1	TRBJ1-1	TGCGCCAGCAGCCAATCTCCCGACCTAATGAATGAAGCTTTCTTT	CASSQSPDLMNEAFF
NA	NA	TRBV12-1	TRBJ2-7	TGTGCCAGCAGGCCGGACAGGGGGACGGGCGAGCAGTACTTC	CASRPDRGTGEQYF
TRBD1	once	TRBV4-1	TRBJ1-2	TGCGCCAGCAGCCAAGAACAGGGGGCCCGCAATGGCTACACCTTC	CASSQEQGARNGYTF
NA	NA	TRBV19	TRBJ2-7	TGTGCCAGTAGTATAAGCGGCAGCCACTACGAGCAGTACTTC	CASSISGSHYEQYF
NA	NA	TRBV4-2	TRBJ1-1	TGTGCCAGCAGCCAAGAGGTGGGGAACATGAACACTGAAGCTTTCTTT	CASSQEVGNMNTEAFF
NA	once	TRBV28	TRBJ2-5	TGTGCCAGCAGCGCAGCCCGCCAAGAGACCCAGTACTTC	CASSAARQETQYF
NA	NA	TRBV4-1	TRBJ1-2	TGCGCCAGCAGCCAAGGACAGATCTATGGCTACACCTTC	CASSQGQIYGYTF
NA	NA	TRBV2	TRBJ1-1	TGTGCCAGCAGTGGCCCTGAAGCTTTCTTT	CASSGPEAFF
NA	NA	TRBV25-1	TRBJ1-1	TGTGCCAGCAGTTCACAGATGAACACTGAAGCTTTCTTT	CASSSQMNTEAFF
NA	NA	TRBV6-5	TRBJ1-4	TGTGCCAGCAGTTACGACAGGTGGAATGAAAAACTGTTTTTT	CASSYDRWNEKLFF
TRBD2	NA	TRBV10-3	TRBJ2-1	TGTGCCATCGGACTAGTGAATGAGCAGTTCTTC	CAIGLVNEQFF
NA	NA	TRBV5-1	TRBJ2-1	TGCGCCAGCAGCTTGGCCTGGACTTACAAGAGCTCCTACAATGAGCAGTTCTTC	CASSLAWTYKSSYNEQFF
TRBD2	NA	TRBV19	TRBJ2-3	TGTGCCAGTAGTGGTTATGCGGGAGCAGCAGATACGCAGTATTTT	CASSGYAGAADTQYF
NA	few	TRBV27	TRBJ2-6	TGTGCCAGCAGTTTGTCTGGGGCCAACGTCCTGACTTTC	CASSLSGANVLTF
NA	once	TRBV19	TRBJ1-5	TGTGCCAGTAGTTCCCACCGTATCGAGTCCCAGCATTTT	CASSSHRIESQHF
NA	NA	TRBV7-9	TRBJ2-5	TGTGCCAGCAGCGGCTGGGTGGGCCAAGAGACCCAGTACTTC	CASSGWVGQETQYF
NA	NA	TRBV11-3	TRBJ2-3	TGTGCCAGCAGCTTGGCTTTCACAGATACGCAGTATTTT	CASSLAFTDTQYF